This record looks at one T cell receptor (beta chain) sequence and its context. The target antigen is unknown. This sample is part of a study of metastatic and nonmetastatic thyroid tumors. Overall study: The comparison covered peripheral blood and tumor or nodule tissue in malignant and benign thyroid patients. Study findings and constraints: In both blood and tumor samples, TCR beta diversity was reported significantly higher for malignant than benign nodules.

MiXCR reprocessed the PCR reads for TCRdb. In the table there are about 17,000 clones, roughly 22% of which are singletons. Patients had received no treatment of any kind before thyroid surgery. The CDR3 runs 14 residues. Trimming pared 2 bases from V and 4 bases from J, leaving 9 bases between. CDR1 and CDR2 from the germline V gene are MNHEY and SVGAGI. Sequences were obtained from adjacent normal tissue. This sequence was found in a female donor with papillary thyroid cancer or a benign thyroid nodule (not recorded which). Some clones in this sample may be carry-over from other donors' samples. The rearrangement uses TRBV6-5 and TRBJ2-1; no reliable D call. The CDR3 bases are TGTGCCAGCAGTTACCCCGGATCGTACAATGAGCAGTTCTTC. This codes for CASSYPGSYNEQFF.